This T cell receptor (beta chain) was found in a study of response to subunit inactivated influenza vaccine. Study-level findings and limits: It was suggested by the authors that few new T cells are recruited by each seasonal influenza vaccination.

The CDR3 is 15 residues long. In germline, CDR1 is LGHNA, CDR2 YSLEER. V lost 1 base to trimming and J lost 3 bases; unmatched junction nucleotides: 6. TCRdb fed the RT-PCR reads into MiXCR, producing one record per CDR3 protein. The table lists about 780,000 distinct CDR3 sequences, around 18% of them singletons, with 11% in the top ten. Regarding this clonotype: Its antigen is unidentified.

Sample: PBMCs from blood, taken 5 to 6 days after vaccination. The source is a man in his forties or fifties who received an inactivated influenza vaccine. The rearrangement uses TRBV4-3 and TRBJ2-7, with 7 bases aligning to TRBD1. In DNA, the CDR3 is TGCGCCAGCAGCCAAGGACCCCGGGACAGCTACGAGCAGTACTTC. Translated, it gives CASSQGPRDSYEQYF.